Below, one T cell receptor beta chain is given with its context. The PCR was carried out with 60 Vbeta primers and 13 Jbeta primers. Here immunoSEQ multiplex PCR was the method, and the copy in TCRdb shows in-frame clones only, minus some. The table has under 150,000 clones, around 76% seen once; the top ten hold around 1.8%. The data belong to a study of cytomegalovirus exposure and HLA in healthy donors. Sequencing was done on a sample of PBMCs. This clonotype was sampled from a woman in her 50s in good health and CMV-seronegative.

CDR3 sequence: CASSLTTGLNTEAFF. DNA for the CDR3: TGTGCCAGCAGTTTAACGACAGGGTTGAACACTGAAGCTTTCTTT. This chain connects TRBV28 to TRBJ1-1, with 7 positions matching TRBD1. The CDR3 has 15 residues. Germline V gene data show CDR1 as MDHEN and CDR2 as SYDVKM. The ends lost 2 bases at V and 0 bases at J; junction bases unmatched: 3.